The 27 T cell receptor beta chains presented below share a single source sample, sequenced in a study of blood T cell repertoires in COVID-19. Sequencing used immunoSEQ multiplex PCR; TCRdb keeps in-frame clones, though not all of them. Of around 58,000 clones listed, roughly 80% are singletons. Sample: PBMCs or T cells enriched from blood (not recorded which). All receptors come from a woman aged 40 to 49 with acute COVID-19.

The rearrangement links TRBV18 to TRBJ1-1; tentatively, D is TRBD1 (6 bases). The germline gives CDR1 KGHSH, CDR2 LQKENI. The CDR3 runs 14 residues. Deletions cut 3 bases from V and 1 base from J, with 9 bases between. The CDR3 here is CASSPGAGNTEAFF. The CDR3 coding sequence is TGTGCCAGCTCACCGGGGGCAGGGAACACTGAAGCTTTCTTT.

This chain uses TRBV5-1 with TRBJ2-5; 8 positions agree with TRBD2. The CDR3 loop spans 15 amino acids. Trimming cost V 1 base and J 3 bases; bases outside gene matches: 5. The germline CDR1 and CDR2 sequences are SGHRS and YFSETQ. The CDR3 sequence: CASSLNGGAEETQYF. The DNA of the CDR3 is TGCGCCAGCAGCTTGAACGGGGGGGCTGAAGAGACCCAGTACTTC.

This clone was observed once. The junction departs from the called germline gene at one end, perhaps through a read error. The J gene is TRBJ1-1, the V gene TRBV6-5; perhaps TRBD1 as D (5 bases). Looked up from germline, CDR1 is MNHEY and CDR2 is SVGAGI. The CDR3 totals 14 residues. CDR3 DNA sequence: TGTGCCAGCAGTTACTCGACCTCGGACACCGAAGCTTTCTTT. Translation: CASSYSTSDTEAFF.

This clone appeared once. A junction end diverges from the germline sequence, so it may reflect a read error. The chain couples TRBV3-1 (or the pseudogene TRBV3-2) to TRBJ1-5, with D possibly matching TRBD1 (6 bases). The CDR3 totals 11 residues. The germline V gene encodes CDR1 LGHDT and CDR2 YNNKEL (reference sequence). CDR3 residues: CASSLGGQFYF. The CDR3 coding sequence is TGTGCCAGCAGCCTAGGTGGACAGTTTTATTTT.

This clone was picked up one time. The chain joins TRBV28 to TRBJ1-5, with 7 bases aligning to TRBD1. Trimming removed 2 bases from V and 4 bases from J; junction bases left unmatched: 2. The CDR3 covers 14 residues. Germline V lookup: CDR1 MDHEN, CDR2 SYDVKM. CDR3 nucleotide sequence: TGTGCCAGCAGTTTAACGGGACAGAATCAGCCCCAGCATTTT. Translating it yields CASSLTGQNQPQHF.

V usage is TRBV20-1 and J usage is TRBJ2-1; 7 nucleotides align to TRBD2. CDR1 is DFQATT and CDR2 is SNEGSKA in the germline V gene (reference sequence). This CDR3 has 14 residues. Unmatched junction bases numbered 14, after V lost 6 bases and J lost 9 bases. In nucleotides, the CDR3 is TGCAGTGCCAGTCCCCTAGCGGACGCCGGTGAGCAGTTCTTC. Translated, it gives CSASPLADAGEQFF.

V usage is TRBV5-4 and J usage is TRBJ2-7, with TRBD2 matching 7 bases. This CDR3 spans 15 amino acids. The J segment lost 5 bases and the V segment lost 3 bases, leaving 11 bases of the junction unmatched. The germline CDR1 and CDR2 sequences are SGHNT and YYREEE (reference sequence). CDR3 nucleotide sequence: TGTGCCAGCAGCTCGGGCGGTAGGACTAGAGACGAGCAGTACTTC. Translation gives CASSSGGRTRDEQYF.

This clone was counted between two and nine times. The rearrangement uses TRBV2 and TRBJ2-3; weak D call: TRBD2 (6 bases). Germline-derived CDR1 and CDR2 are SNHLY and FYNNEI. The CDR3 is 16 residues long. V lost 6 bases and J 1 base, leaving 17 bases between the germline ends. CDR3 in amino acids: CASSTQAGVGTDTQYF. CDR3 in DNA: TGTGCCAGCAGCACCCAAGCGGGCGTCGGCACAGATACGCAGTATTTT.

The chain couples TRBV2 to TRBJ2-3, with D maybe TRBD2 (6 bases). Germline CDR1 is SNHLY and CDR2 is FYNNEI. CDR3 length: 14 residues. Trimming shortened V by 4 bases and J by 2 bases, and 10 bases separated the two germline ends. CDR3 protein: CASSVRGTTDTQYF. For the CDR3, the DNA is TGTGCCAGCAGTGTGCGGGGAACCACAGATACGCAGTATTTT.

The gene calls are TRBV14 and TRBJ1-5; the D gene is possibly TRBD1 (6 bases). The germline V gene encodes CDR1 SGHDN and CDR2 FVKESK. V lost 1 base and J 2 bases, leaving 6 bases between the germline ends. This CDR3 spans 14 amino acids. DNA for the CDR3: TGTGCCAGCAGCCAAGGGACAGGCAATCAGCCCCAGCATTTT. Amino acids: CASSQGTGNQPQHF.

J is TRBJ2-1 and V is TRBV9; D is uncertain. The CDR3 spans 16 residues. Trimming stripped 2 bases from V and 0 bases from J, with 12 bases between. Germline CDR1 and CDR2: SGDLS and YYNGEE. CDR3 sequence: CASSVHGIGSYNEQFF. The CDR3 DNA reads as TGTGCCAGCAGCGTCCATGGTATCGGCTCCTACAATGAGCAGTTCTTC.

This chain links TRBV19 with TRBJ1-5, with 7 nucleotides matching TRBD1. The CDR3 covers 14 residues. In germline, CDR1 is LNHDA, CDR2 SQIVND (reference sequence). The J segment lost 0 bases and the V segment lost 10 bases, leaving 6 bases of the junction unmatched. Written as DNA, the CDR3 is TGTGCCACCGCCCAGGGGGATAGCAATCAGCCCCAGCATTTT. This gives the protein CATAQGDSNQPQHF.

The V call is TRBV2, the J call TRBJ2-4, with 7 positions matching TRBD2. V lost 3 bases and J lost 1; bases outside the gene matches: 9. CDR1 SNHLY and CDR2 FYNNEI come from the germline V gene. This CDR3 comprises 17 residues. The CDR3 sequence is CASSEVHALAAKNIQYF. CDR3 coding DNA: TGTGCCAGCAGTGAGGTTCATGCACTAGCGGCCAAAAACATTCAGTACTTC.

The V gene is TRBV7-9, the J gene TRBJ2-2; D not resolved. The germline CDR1 and CDR2 sequences are SEHNR and FQNEAQ (reference sequence). This CDR3 spans 13 amino acids. V was shortened by 6 bases and J by 7 bases, with 12 bases between the two germline ends. Written as DNA, the CDR3 is TGTGCCAGCAGACTCGCCACGAACGGGGAGCTGTTTTTT. Its protein product is CASRLATNGELFF.

The CDR3 bases are TGTGCCAGCAGTTATATAGCCCGGGGCACTGAAGCTTTCTTT. Its protein is CASSYIARGTEAFF. J is TRBJ1-1 and V is TRBV6-6, with no clear D. Germline values: CDR1 MNHNY, CDR2 SVGAGI (reference sequence). CDR3 length equals 14 residues. V lost 3 bases, J lost 4 bases, and 12 bases lay in between.

The chain carries TRBV28 and TRBJ2-1, with D perhaps TRBD2 (5 bases). Germline V lookup: CDR1 MDHEN, CDR2 SYDVKM. V lost 7 bases and J lost 5, with 18 bases in between. This CDR3 is 15 amino acids long. CDR3 DNA sequence: TGTGCCAGCAATAACCTACTAGGGTCACACAATGAGCAGTTCTTC. It specifies CASNNLLGSHNEQFF.

The gene calls are TRBV28 and TRBJ1-2; 7 bases fit TRBD1. The CDR3 has 13 amino acids. Trimming at V came to 3 bases and at J to 8 bases, leaving 6 bases not matched to a gene. The germline V gene encodes CDR1 MDHEN and CDR2 SYDVKM. The CDR3 DNA is TGTGCCAGCAGTTTTTCGACAGGGCGCGGCTACACCTTC. This sequence encodes CASSFSTGRGYTF.

The chain joins TRBV3-1 (or the pseudogene TRBV3-2) to TRBJ2-3; a weak D match, TRBD2 (5 bases). This CDR3 contains 13 residues. Deletions cut 2 bases from V and 6 bases from J, with 9 bases between. Germline V gene lookup returns CDR1 LGHDT and CDR2 YNNKEL (reference sequence). The CDR3 DNA follows: TGTGCCAGCAGCCAACGGGGTTCGGATACGCAGTATTTT. Protein: CASSQRGSDTQYF.

V is TRBV27 and J is TRBJ1-1; weak D call: TRBD1 (6 bases). The CDR3 runs 16 residues. The V gene lost 3 bases and the J gene lost 5 bases, with 19 bases spanning the gap. Per the germline V gene, CDR1 is MNHEY and CDR2 is SMNVEV (reference sequence). CDR3 loop: CASSFGGASEDTEAFF. DNA for the CDR3: TGTGCCAGCAGTTTTGGGGGGGCCTCCGAGGATACTGAAGCTTTCTTT.

This chain uses TRBV27 with TRBJ1-2, with D maybe TRBD1 (5 bases). CDR1 is MNHEY, CDR2 SMNVEV, per germline (reference sequence). V was pared by 6 bases and J by 5 bases, with 16 bases between. This CDR3 contains 14 residues. The CDR3 DNA reads as TGTGCCAGCAGCCCTAGGGCGGGGGGATATGGCTACACCTTC. This encodes CASSPRAGGYGYTF.

This rearrangement joins TRBV12-3 or TRBV12-4 to TRBJ1-1; tentatively, D is TRBD1 (5 bases). CDR3 length: 13 residues. V dropped 3 bases and J dropped 8 bases, with 13 bases sitting between them. The CDR3 sequence: CASSLGGLDEAFF. The CDR3 DNA is TGTGCCAGCAGTTTGGGGGGACTAGACGAAGCTTTCTTT.

The genes are TRBV4-2 and TRBJ2-6; a weak D match, TRBD2 (5 bases). The CDR3 has 17 residues. V was cut by 0 bases and J by 0 bases, with 9 bases left in between. In germline, CDR1 is LGHNA, CDR2 YNFKEQ. The CDR3 nucleotides are TGTGCCAGCAGCCAAGAATTGGGGAGCTCTGGGGCCAACGTCCTGACTTTC. Translated, it gives CASSQELGSSGANVLTF.

This clone was seen only a few times. This sequence joins TRBV2 and TRBJ2-1, with 7 bases matching TRBD1. J lost 9 bases, V lost 4 bases, and 15 bases had no gene match. Germline lookup yields CDR1 SNHLY and CDR2 FYNNEI. The CDR3 extends over 16 amino acids. This CDR3 reads CASSGRDSLTGTEQFF. The CDR3 DNA follows: TGTGCCAGCAGTGGACGGGACAGCCTGACTGGGACTGAGCAGTTCTTC.

The chain recombines TRBV28 with TRBJ2-7; D remains ambiguous. The CDR3 has 16 residues. Germline CDR1 reads MDHEN; CDR2 reads SYDVKM. V lost 1 base to trimming and J lost 3 bases, with 16 bases between them. CDR3: CASSLLSEPTGYEQYF. The CDR3 nucleotides read TGTGCCAGCAGTTTATTAAGTGAACCGACGGGCTACGAGCAGTACTTC.

V usage is TRBV6-5 and J usage is TRBJ2-1, with 7 bases aligning to TRBD1. The length of the CDR3 is 14 residues. The V segment lost 6 bases and the J segment 0 bases; nucleotides outside the gene matches: 2. CDR1 is MNHEY and CDR2 is SVGAGI in the germline V gene. The CDR3 spells CASRYRGSYNEQFF. In DNA form, the CDR3 reads TGTGCCAGCAGGTACAGGGGCTCCTACAATGAGCAGTTCTTC.

The chain carries TRBV10-2 and TRBJ2-7; 7 nucleotides line up with TRBD2. Germline assignment: CDR1 WSHSY and CDR2 SAAADI. The CDR3 runs 14 residues. The ends lost 4 bases at V and 2 bases at J; junction bases unmatched: 5. CDR3 residues: CASSAGGTPYEQYF. DNA for the CDR3: TGCGCCAGCAGTGCGGGGGGTACTCCCTACGAGCAGTACTTC.

The chain is built from TRBV19 and TRBJ2-5, with 8 bases aligning to TRBD2. J was trimmed by 6 bases and V by 5 bases; bases with no gene match: 8. From germline, CDR1 is LNHDA and CDR2 SQIVND (reference sequence). This CDR3 spans 14 amino acids. The CDR3 loop is CASSSGTSGKTQYF. CDR3 DNA: TGTGCCAGTAGTTCCGGGACTAGTGGAAAGACCCAGTACTTC.